This TCR beta chain appears in the sequencing data of a study of cytomegalovirus exposure and HLA in healthy donors. Donors were nominally healthy when sampled, though unrecorded immune exposures were likely. Study-wide points: Most TCR sequences proved rare, with some public TCRs found in many donors. For TCR beta chains, V- and J-gene trimming was later linked to a missense DCLRE1C variant. A few CMV-associated chains proved CMV antigen-specific in vitro.

Vbeta (60) and Jbeta (13) primers were used in the PCR. TCRdb's table, derived via immunoSEQ multiplex PCR, lists solely in-frame clones and lacks some. The sample consists of some 120,000 clones, around 75% of them appearing once. Comments on this clone: Antigen: not known.

The germline V and J ends were trimmed by 4 bases and 8 bases, with 14 bases remaining between them. The germline V gene has CDR1 GTSNPN and CDR2 SVGIG (reference sequence). This CDR3 comprises 12 residues. The chain uses TRBV30 and TRBJ1-2, with TRBD1 as a possible D gene (5 bases). The sequencing input was PBMCs. The receptor's source is a woman in her forties or fifties in good health and CMV-seropositive. CDR3 DNA sequence: TGTGCCTGGAATCTACCCTGGGGCGGCTACACCTTC. Protein product: CAWNLPWGGYTF. Full variable domain (remainder filled in from reference TRBV30 and TRBJ1-2): SQTIHQWPATLVQPVGSPLSLECTVEGTSNPNLYWYRQAAGRGLQLLFYSVGIGQISSEVPQNLSASRPQDRQFILSSKKLLLSDSGFYLCAWNLPWGGYTFGSGTRLTVV.